This note documents a single T cell receptor (beta chain) sequence. The entry originates in a study of PD-1 blockade in classical Hodgkin lymphoma. The CDR3 has 10 amino acids. Germline assignment: CDR1 DFQATT and CDR2 SNEGSKA (reference sequence). V was trimmed by 0 bases and J by 3 bases, leaving 0 bases between them. Relapse was seen in all patients after autologous stem cell transplantation, and brentuximab vedotin exposure was variable. Only in-frame clones appear in the TCRdb table, and some are missing; sequencing was by immunoSEQ multiplex PCR. The repertoire holds about 21,000 clones, roughly 72% seen once, with around a fifth in the top ten.

This TCR was recovered from a human donor with classical Hodgkin lymphoma. This material consisted of peripheral blood mononuclear cells (PBMCs), taken at baseline. The chain links TRBV20-1 to TRBJ2-7; no clear D gene. The chain's CDR3 is CSARDYEQYF. The CDR3 DNA is TGCAGTGCTAGAGACTACGAGCAGTACTTC.